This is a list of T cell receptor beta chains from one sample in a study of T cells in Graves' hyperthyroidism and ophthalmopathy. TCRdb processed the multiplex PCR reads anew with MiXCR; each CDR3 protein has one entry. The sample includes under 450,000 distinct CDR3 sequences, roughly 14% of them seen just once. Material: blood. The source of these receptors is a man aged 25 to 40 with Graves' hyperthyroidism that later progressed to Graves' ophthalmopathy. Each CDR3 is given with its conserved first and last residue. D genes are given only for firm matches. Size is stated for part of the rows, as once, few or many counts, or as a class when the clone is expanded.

cdr3_nt: TGCAGAGTGGCTAGCGGCTTTACGAGCTCCTACAATGAGCAGTTCTTC
cdr3_aa: CRVASGFTSSYNEQFF
clone_size: many
j_call: TRBJ2-1
d_call: TRBD2
v_call: TRBV29-1

cdr3_nt: TGCGCCAGCAGAGATCAGGGGGCGGGTCAGCCCCAGCATTTT
cdr3_aa: CASRDQGAGQPQHF
clone_size: few
j_call: TRBJ1-5
d_call: TRBD1
v_call: TRBV4-1

cdr3_nt: TGCGCCAGCAGCTTCTGGGGACAGCCTAATGAAAAACTGTTTTTT
cdr3_aa: CASSFWGQPNEKLFF
clone_size: -
j_call: TRBJ1-4
d_call: TRBD1
v_call: TRBV5-1

cdr3_nt: TGTGCCTTACAGGGTTTTAACACCGGGGAGCTGTTTTTT
cdr3_aa: CALQGFNTGELFF
clone_size: -
j_call: TRBJ2-2
d_call: -
v_call: TRBV30

cdr3_nt: TGTGCCAGCAGTTTCCTAACGGGCGTCAGGGCTATGAGCTACACCTTC
cdr3_aa: CASSFLTGVRAMSYTF
clone_size: many
j_call: TRBJ1-2
d_call: -
v_call: TRBV28

cdr3_nt: TGTGCCAGCAGCTTGCCTGGGGGTACGCAGTTCTTC
cdr3_aa: CASSLPGGTQFF
clone_size: -
j_call: TRBJ2-1
d_call: -
v_call: TRBV5-6

cdr3_nt: TGTGCCAGCAGTTTACCCTTCGGTAACAATGAGCAGTTCTTC
cdr3_aa: CASSLPFGNNEQFF
clone_size: many
j_call: TRBJ2-1
d_call: -
v_call: TRBV5-6

cdr3_nt: TGCGCCAGCAGCTTGGGACAGGCTGTGGGTGAGCAGTTCTTC
cdr3_aa: CASSLGQAVGEQFF
clone_size: -
j_call: TRBJ2-1
d_call: -
v_call: TRBV5-1

cdr3_nt: TGCGCCAGCAGCTTGGCGGACCCCACAGATACGCAGTATTTT
cdr3_aa: CASSLADPTDTQYF
clone_size: many
j_call: TRBJ2-3
d_call: -
v_call: TRBV5-1

cdr3_nt: TGTGCCAGCAGTCCCGGACAGTACACTGAAGCTTTCTTT
cdr3_aa: CASSPGQYTEAFF
clone_size: -
j_call: TRBJ1-1
d_call: -
v_call: TRBV28

cdr3_nt: TGTGCCAGCAGTCAACGGGACAAAAGCTACGAGCAGTACTTC
cdr3_aa: CASSQRDKSYEQYF
clone_size: -
j_call: TRBJ2-7
d_call: -
v_call: TRBV12-3/TRBV12-4

cdr3_nt: TGTGCCAGCAGCATCGGGGACAGAGTGTTTCATGGCTACACCTTC
cdr3_aa: CASSIGDRVFHGYTF
clone_size: -
j_call: TRBJ1-2
d_call: TRBD1
v_call: TRBV5-6

cdr3_nt: TGCAGTGCTAGAGTACGGGGATCTTCGGACAGTCCCTACGAGCAGTACTTC
cdr3_aa: CSARVRGSSDSPYEQYF
clone_size: many
j_call: TRBJ2-7
d_call: -
v_call: TRBV20-1

cdr3_nt: TGTGCCAGCAGCTTAGGGTCTGGGACAGCTACTAATCAGCCCCAGCATTTT
cdr3_aa: CASSLGSGTATNQPQHF
clone_size: many
j_call: TRBJ1-5
d_call: TRBD1
v_call: TRBV7-8

cdr3_nt: TGTGCCAGCGCTAGCGCAGGGGGCTCCTACGAGCAGTACTTC
cdr3_aa: CASASAGGSYEQYF
clone_size: -
j_call: TRBJ2-7
d_call: -
v_call: TRBV25-1

cdr3_nt: TGTGCCAGCAGGGCAGGAACCTTCTCTGGGGCCAACGTCCTGACTTTC
cdr3_aa: CASRAGTFSGANVLTF
clone_size: many
j_call: TRBJ2-6
d_call: -
v_call: TRBV12-3/TRBV12-4

cdr3_nt: TGCAGCGTTGATGGGACAGGGGCCAGCTATGGCTACACCTTC
cdr3_aa: CSVDGTGASYGYTF
clone_size: -
j_call: TRBJ1-2
d_call: TRBD1
v_call: TRBV29-1

cdr3_nt: TGCAGGCTAGACAGGTCCTGGGGCGAGCAGTACTTC
cdr3_aa: CRLDRSWGEQYF
clone_size: -
j_call: TRBJ2-7
d_call: -
v_call: TRBV20-1

cdr3_nt: TGCAGTGCTGAGACTAGCGGGGGGACCGTTACGCAGTATTTT
cdr3_aa: CSAETSGGTVTQYF
clone_size: many
j_call: TRBJ2-3
d_call: TRBD2
v_call: TRBV20-1

cdr3_nt: TGCGCCAGCAGCCCCCAGGGCCGTAGGAACGAGCAGTACTTC
cdr3_aa: CASSPQGRRNEQYF
clone_size: -
j_call: TRBJ2-7
d_call: -
v_call: TRBV4-1

cdr3_nt: TGCGCCAGCAGCTTGATACCGGGGGCGGACTATGGCTACACCTTC
cdr3_aa: CASSLIPGADYGYTF
clone_size: -
j_call: TRBJ1-2
d_call: -
v_call: TRBV5-1

cdr3_nt: TGTGCCACCAGTGATCCCGATCAGCCCCAGCATTTT
cdr3_aa: CATSDPDQPQHF
clone_size: many
j_call: TRBJ1-5
d_call: -
v_call: TRBV24-1

cdr3_nt: TGTGCCATCAGTGAACCGGGACTAGCGGGGAGAAATGAGCAGTTCTTC
cdr3_aa: CAISEPGLAGRNEQFF
clone_size: many
j_call: TRBJ2-1
d_call: TRBD2
v_call: TRBV10-3

cdr3_nt: TGTGCCAGCAGTATCAGTGATCCATACGAGCAGTACTTC
cdr3_aa: CASSISDPYEQYF
clone_size: many
j_call: TRBJ2-7
d_call: -
v_call: TRBV28

cdr3_nt: TGTGCCAGCAGCCAAGATCAACTAGCCCCCCAAGAGACCCAGTACTTC
cdr3_aa: CASSQDQLAPQETQYF
clone_size: many
j_call: TRBJ2-5
d_call: -
v_call: TRBV3-1

cdr3_nt: TGTGCCAGCAGTGAACGCAGGGTAGACAATGAGCAGCTCTTC
cdr3_aa: CASSERRVDNEQLF
clone_size: few
j_call: TRBJ2-1
d_call: -
v_call: TRBV2

cdr3_nt: TGTGCCAGTAGTATAGGTAAAGGACTTGGCTCCTACAATGAGCAGTTCTTC
cdr3_aa: CASSIGKGLGSYNEQFF
clone_size: -
j_call: TRBJ2-1
d_call: -
v_call: TRBV19

cdr3_nt: TGTGCCAGCAGCTGGACAGGGGCAACCTACGAGCAGTACTTC
cdr3_aa: CASSWTGATYEQYF
clone_size: few
j_call: TRBJ2-7
d_call: TRBD1
v_call: TRBV6-1

cdr3_nt: TGTGCCTGGACCAGGACAGGTGAAAGTGAAGCTTTCTTT
cdr3_aa: CAWTRTGESEAFF
clone_size: many
j_call: TRBJ1-1
d_call: TRBD1
v_call: TRBV30

cdr3_nt: TGTGCCAGTAGTATTAGGAGAGAGACAGGGAATAATCAGCCCCAGCATTTT
cdr3_aa: CASSIRRETGNNQPQHF
clone_size: -
j_call: TRBJ1-5
d_call: TRBD1
v_call: TRBV19

cdr3_nt: TGCGCCAGCAGCGCCCTCAAGGGGGCTTACGAGCAGTACTTC
cdr3_aa: CASSALKGAYEQYF
clone_size: -
j_call: TRBJ2-7
d_call: TRBD1
v_call: TRBV4-1

cdr3_nt: TGTGCCAGCAGTTCCCAGGGCGGCCAGCATTTT
cdr3_aa: CASSSQGGQHF
clone_size: many
j_call: TRBJ1-5
d_call: -
v_call: TRBV28

cdr3_nt: TGTGCCAGCTCACAACAAAACACCTACAATGAGCAGTTCTTC
cdr3_aa: CASSQQNTYNEQFF
clone_size: -
j_call: TRBJ2-1
d_call: -
v_call: TRBV18

cdr3_nt: TGTGCCAGCAGCTTAACCGCGGTCGGTAGAAATGAGCAGTTCTTC
cdr3_aa: CASSLTAVGRNEQFF
clone_size: many
j_call: TRBJ2-1
d_call: -
v_call: TRBV7-3

cdr3_nt: TGTGCCAGCAGTGAGGGACAGGCGCCTGGAAACACCATATATTTT
cdr3_aa: CASSEGQAPGNTIYF
clone_size: many
j_call: TRBJ1-3
d_call: TRBD1
v_call: TRBV2

cdr3_nt: TGTGCCAGCAGCCCCCGGGGAGCGGGGGGGGACTACAATGAGCAGTTCTTC
cdr3_aa: CASSPRGAGGDYNEQFF
clone_size: -
j_call: TRBJ2-1
d_call: TRBD2
v_call: TRBV9

cdr3_nt: TGTGCCAGCTCAGTCCAACGAGACAGGGGTCAGCCCCAGCATTTT
cdr3_aa: CASSVQRDRGQPQHF
clone_size: many
j_call: TRBJ1-5
d_call: TRBD1
v_call: TRBV18

cdr3_nt: TGTGCCAGCAGCTTAGGGGGGACTAGCACAGATACGCAGTATTTT
cdr3_aa: CASSLGGTSTDTQYF
clone_size: many
j_call: TRBJ2-3
d_call: -
v_call: TRBV5-1

cdr3_nt: TGTGCCAGCACGAACACCGGCGGGGGGGCAGATACGCAGTATTTT
cdr3_aa: CASTNTGGGADTQYF
clone_size: few
j_call: TRBJ2-3
d_call: TRBD2
v_call: TRBV9

cdr3_nt: TGTGCCAGCAGCAACGGTTTGGGACAGGGGGTAAGCGAGCAGTACTTC
cdr3_aa: CASSNGLGQGVSEQYF
clone_size: many
j_call: TRBJ2-7
d_call: TRBD1
v_call: TRBV7-6

cdr3_nt: TGTGCCAGCACGCCCAGGGGTAGAAGAACTGAAGCTTTCTTT
cdr3_aa: CASTPRGRRTEAFF
clone_size: -
j_call: TRBJ1-1
d_call: -
v_call: TRBV9

cdr3_nt: TGTGCCAGCAGCCAGACAGACAAATCTGGAAACACCATATATTTT
cdr3_aa: CASSQTDKSGNTIYF
clone_size: many
j_call: TRBJ1-3
d_call: -
v_call: TRBV3-1

cdr3_nt: TGCAGTGCTAGAGAGGGGGGAAATTACTACGAGCAGTACTTC
cdr3_aa: CSAREGGNYYEQYF
clone_size: -
j_call: TRBJ2-7
d_call: -
v_call: TRBV20-1

cdr3_nt: TGTGCCAGCAGTGAAGGTTGGGGAGATGGCTACACCTTC
cdr3_aa: CASSEGWGDGYTF
clone_size: many
j_call: TRBJ1-2
d_call: -
v_call: TRBV6-1

cdr3_nt: TGTGCCAGCAGTTTACTAAGGGAGTATTACGAGCAGTACTTC
cdr3_aa: CASSLLREYYEQYF
clone_size: many
j_call: TRBJ2-7
d_call: -
v_call: TRBV12-3/TRBV12-4

cdr3_nt: TGTGCCAGCAGCCCCTCACCCAGGACCGAACCCGGGGAGCTGTTTTTT
cdr3_aa: CASSPSPRTEPGELFF
clone_size: -
j_call: TRBJ2-2
d_call: -
v_call: TRBV5-6

cdr3_nt: TGTGCCAGCAGCTTAGAAAGAGTAGGAGAGACCCAGTACTTC
cdr3_aa: CASSLERVGETQYF
clone_size: -
j_call: TRBJ2-5
d_call: -
v_call: TRBV7-6

cdr3_nt: TGTGCCACCAGTGGACGGGACGGAACTGAAGCTTTCTTT
cdr3_aa: CATSGRDGTEAFF
clone_size: many
j_call: TRBJ1-1
d_call: -
v_call: TRBV24-1

cdr3_nt: TGTGCCAGCAGTTTCGCCGGGACAGGGGGCTACACCTTC
cdr3_aa: CASSFAGTGGYTF
clone_size: many
j_call: TRBJ1-2
d_call: TRBD1
v_call: TRBV12-3/TRBV12-4

cdr3_nt: TGTGCCAGCAGGCCTAGCGGGGGACAAAACATTCAGTACTTC
cdr3_aa: CASRPSGGQNIQYF
clone_size: -
j_call: TRBJ2-4
d_call: TRBD2
v_call: TRBV6-1

cdr3_nt: TGTGCCAGCAGCTTAGGAAGACAGGGAGGCGAAAAACTGTTTTTT
cdr3_aa: CASSLGRQGGEKLFF
clone_size: -
j_call: TRBJ1-4
d_call: TRBD1
v_call: TRBV11-3